This section outlines one T cell receptor beta chain sequence together with its context. V lost 3 bases and J 6 bases, leaving 12 bases between the germline ends. The CDR3 totals 12 residues. In germline, CDR1 is DFQATT, CDR2 SNEGSKA (reference sequence). The sample comes from a study of blood T cell repertoires in COVID-19. Overall study context: PBMCs, B-cell-depleted T cells, or T cells provided the cDNA or gDNA that made up the material.

Generated by immunoSEQ multiplex PCR, the TCRdb table keeps only in-frame clones and is missing some. Of under 550,000 clones listed, around 90% were seen once; the top ten hold 0.8% to 0.9%. In Seattle, patients joined the study during active infection and were tracked longitudinally. The V call is TRBV20-1, the J call TRBJ2-7, with unresolved D. This clonotype was sampled from a man younger than 35 with COVID-19, enrolled during active disease. Sequencing was done on a sample of peripheral blood. CDR3 loop: CSASLSAVEQYF. In nucleotides, the CDR3 is TGCAGTGCTAGTTTATCCGCAGTCGAGCAGTACTTC.